This T cell receptor beta chain was found in a study of human T cells and chemical hapten exposure. Study as a whole: Patients, predominantly female, presented with alopecia areata, totalis or universalis.

This clonotype was counted ten times or more. Time point noted: patch test 1, 2 weeks after DPC sensitization. Treatment of the sample: therapeutic diphenylcyclopropenone sensitization with weekly scalp DPC. In the original analysis: Across samples, TCR counts had a median of around 100,000 and ranged from about 20,000 to 750,000. From the RACE reads, TCRdb called clonotypes with MiXCR, one entry per CDR3 protein. The V and J calls follow TCRdb's processing rather than the paper's. The sample has fewer than 500,000 distinct CDR3 sequences; 4.8% are singletons. Sequencing used whole blood, obtained in connection with sensitization to the hapten diphenylcyclopropenone (DPC). The sequence was obtained from a woman aged 50 to 60 with alopecia areata. Some clones in this sample may be carry-over from other donors' samples.

CDR3 sequence reads: CASSFSGAYNEQFF. The CDR3 DNA sequence: TGTGCCAGCAGCTTCTCAGGCGCTTACAATGAGCAGTTCTTC. This chain links TRBV7-3 with TRBJ2-1, with D uncertain. The CDR3 is 14 amino acids. The V end was cut by 3 bases, the J end by 4 bases, with 10 bases between. Germline CDR1 SGHTA, CDR2 FQGTGA. Based on the CDR3 plus reference TRBV7-3 and TRBJ2-1, the full variable domain is GAGVSQTPSNKVTEKGKYVELRCDPISGHTALYWYRQSLGQGPEFLIYFQGTGAADDSGLPNDRFFAVRPEGSVSTLKIQRTERGDSAVYLCASSFSGAYNEQFFGPGTRLTVL.